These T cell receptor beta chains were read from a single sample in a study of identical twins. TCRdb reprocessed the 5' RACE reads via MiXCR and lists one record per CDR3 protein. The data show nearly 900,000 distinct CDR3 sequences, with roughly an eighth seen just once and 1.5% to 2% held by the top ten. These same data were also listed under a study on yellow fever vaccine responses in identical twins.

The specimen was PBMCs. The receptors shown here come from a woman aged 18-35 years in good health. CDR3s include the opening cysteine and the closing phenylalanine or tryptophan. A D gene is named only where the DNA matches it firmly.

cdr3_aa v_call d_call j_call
CAAKTSGSNNEQFF TRBV10-3 TRBD2 TRBJ2-1
CASSYSQELNTEAFF TRBV12-3/TRBV12-4 NA TRBJ1-1
CASSLMGQGHQETQYF TRBV5-1 TRBD1 TRBJ2-5
CSVRTSGETQYF TRBV29-1 TRBD2 TRBJ2-5
CASSPAGPGANVLTF TRBV11-3 NA TRBJ2-6
CSAPHGVTDTQYF TRBV20-1 NA TRBJ2-3
CASSWGRVQETQYF TRBV6-5 NA TRBJ2-5
CASSFGDRISGANVLTF TRBV12-3/TRBV12-4 NA TRBJ2-6
CASSRDLLTYEQYF TRBV12-3/TRBV12-4 NA TRBJ2-7
CASSGGSNPTRDEQFF TRBV25-1 NA TRBJ2-1
CATNRDKSYEQYF TRBV15 NA TRBJ2-7
CATSDRDREVDGELFF TRBV24-1 TRBD1 TRBJ2-2
CASTRQFQETQYF TRBV6-1 NA TRBJ2-5
CASSRTSGNTGELFF TRBV5-1 TRBD2 TRBJ2-2
CASRRSGGPSYEQYF TRBV12-3/TRBV12-4 TRBD2 TRBJ2-7
CSARRGGMKETQYF TRBV20-1 NA TRBJ2-5
CATSGSGGTGELFF TRBV6-2/TRBV6-3 TRBD2 TRBJ2-2
CASSELLVYSSYNEQFF TRBV2 NA TRBJ2-1
CASSPPTSSRIGAFF TRBV18 NA TRBJ1-1
CASSHGVGTLGKTQYF TRBV9 NA TRBJ2-5
CASSFLGLAGAYEQYF TRBV27 TRBD2 TRBJ2-7
CASSVGGNEQYF TRBV9 NA TRBJ2-7